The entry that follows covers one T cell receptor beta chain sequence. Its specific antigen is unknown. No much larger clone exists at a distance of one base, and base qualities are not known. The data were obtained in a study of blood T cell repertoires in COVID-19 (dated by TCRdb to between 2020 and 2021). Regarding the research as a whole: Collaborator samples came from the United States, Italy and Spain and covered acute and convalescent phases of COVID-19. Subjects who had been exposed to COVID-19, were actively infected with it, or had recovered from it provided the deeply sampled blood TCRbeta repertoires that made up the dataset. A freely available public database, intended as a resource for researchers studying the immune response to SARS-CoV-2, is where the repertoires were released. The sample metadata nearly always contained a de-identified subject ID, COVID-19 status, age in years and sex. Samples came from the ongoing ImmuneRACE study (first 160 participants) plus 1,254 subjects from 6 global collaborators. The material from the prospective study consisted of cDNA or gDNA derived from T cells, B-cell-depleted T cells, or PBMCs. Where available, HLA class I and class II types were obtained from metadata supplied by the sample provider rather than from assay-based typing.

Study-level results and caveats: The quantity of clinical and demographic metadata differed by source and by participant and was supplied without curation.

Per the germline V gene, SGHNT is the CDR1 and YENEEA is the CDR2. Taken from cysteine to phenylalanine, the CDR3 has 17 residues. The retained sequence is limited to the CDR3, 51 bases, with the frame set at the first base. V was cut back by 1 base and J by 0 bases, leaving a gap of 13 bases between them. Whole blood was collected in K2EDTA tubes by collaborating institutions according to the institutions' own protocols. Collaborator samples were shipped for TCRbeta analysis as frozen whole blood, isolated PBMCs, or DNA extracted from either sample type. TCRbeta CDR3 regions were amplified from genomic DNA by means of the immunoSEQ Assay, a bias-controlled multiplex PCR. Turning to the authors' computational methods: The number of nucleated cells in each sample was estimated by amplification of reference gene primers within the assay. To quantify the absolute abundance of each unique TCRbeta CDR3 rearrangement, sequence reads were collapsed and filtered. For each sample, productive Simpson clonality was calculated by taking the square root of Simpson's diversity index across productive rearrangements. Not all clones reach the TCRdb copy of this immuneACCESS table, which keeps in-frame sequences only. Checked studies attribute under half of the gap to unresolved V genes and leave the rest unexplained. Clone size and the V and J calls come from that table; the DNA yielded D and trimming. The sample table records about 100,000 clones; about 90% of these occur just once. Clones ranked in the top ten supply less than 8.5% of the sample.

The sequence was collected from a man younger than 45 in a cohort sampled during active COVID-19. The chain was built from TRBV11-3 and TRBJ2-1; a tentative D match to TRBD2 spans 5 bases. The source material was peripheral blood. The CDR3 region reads CASSLGSDSASYNEQFF. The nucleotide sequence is TGTGCCAGCAGCTTAGGTTCCGATAGCGCCTCCTACAATGAGCAGTTCTTC.